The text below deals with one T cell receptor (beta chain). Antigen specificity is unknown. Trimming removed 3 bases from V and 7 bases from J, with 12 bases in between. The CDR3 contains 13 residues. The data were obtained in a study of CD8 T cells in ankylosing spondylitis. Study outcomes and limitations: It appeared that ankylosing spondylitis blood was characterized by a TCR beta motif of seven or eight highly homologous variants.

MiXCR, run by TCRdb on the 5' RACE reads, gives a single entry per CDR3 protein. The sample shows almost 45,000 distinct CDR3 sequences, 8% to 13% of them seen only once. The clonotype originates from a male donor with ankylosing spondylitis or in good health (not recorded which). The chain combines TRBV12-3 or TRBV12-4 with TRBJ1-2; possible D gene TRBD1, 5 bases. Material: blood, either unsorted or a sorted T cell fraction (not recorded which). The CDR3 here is CASSFGRVSGYTF. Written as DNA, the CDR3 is TGTGCCAGCAGTTTCGGCAGGGTCTCTGGCTACACCTTC.